The T cell receptor beta chain under discussion was sequenced for a study of cytomegalovirus exposure and HLA in healthy donors. Findings and limits, study-wide: Rare TCR sequences predominated, though certain public TCRs were found in many donors. Analysis was carried out at a later point, and it linked a missense DCLRE1C variant to TCR beta V- and J-gene trimming. Reported performance of the classifier showed diagnosis of cytomegalovirus status with high specificity and sensitivity.

Use of 60 Vbeta and 13 Jbeta primers characterized the PCR. Methods used by the authors: As a later analysis found, there were 70 million to 100 million unique TCR beta chains, of which 8.5 million to 14 million were shared. This table comes from immunoSEQ multiplex PCR, and its TCRdb copy is limited to in-frame clones, with some not included. V and J calls and clone size are those listed in that table; D and trimming were worked out from the DNA. Among roughly 100,000 clones listed, around a tenth were seen once. To note about this clone: Its target is not known.

The CDR3 length is 14 residues. With 6 bases clipped from V and 5 bases from J, the junction kept 9 bases outside the gene matches. Germline V lookup: CDR1 MNHEY, CDR2 SMNVEV (reference sequence). V gene TRBV27 combines with J gene TRBJ1-2; 7 bases are a match to TRBD1. This TCR came from a man aged 40-49 years in good health and CMV-seropositive. The sequencing input was PBMCs. CDR3 amino acids: CASRPSTGVYGYTF. For the CDR3, the DNA is TGTGCCAGCAGACCTAGTACAGGGGTTTATGGCTACACCTTC.